These 26 T cell receptor beta chains were all obtained from the same sample, sequenced in a study of T cell changes during pregnancy in multiple sclerosis. Clones were read by immunoSEQ multiplex PCR, and TCRdb kept only the in-frame ones, dropping some. The sample lists 30,000 to 45,000 clones, approximately 90% occurring once. This material consisted of CD4+ T cells from peripheral blood mononuclear cells, taken after pregnancy. The receptors derive from a female donor with multiple sclerosis, enrolled in a pregnancy study.

V and J are TRBV5-1 and TRBJ2-5, with a tentative D call TRBD2 (7 bases). This CDR3 comprises 14 residues. Trimming stripped 1 base from V and 4 bases from J, with 11 bases between. Germline-derived CDR1 and CDR2 are SGHRS and YFSETQ. For the CDR3, the DNA is TGCGCCAGCAGCTTGACGGCGGGGGCAGAGACCCAGTACTTC. Translated, it gives CASSLTAGAETQYF.

This chain joins TRBV14 and TRBJ2-3; D possibly corresponds to TRBD1 (5 bases). There are 13 residues in the CDR3. Germline assignment: CDR1 SGHDN and CDR2 FVKESK. V lost 2 bases, J lost 7 bases, and 10 bases lay in between. The CDR3 region has the DNA TGTGCCAGCAGCCAACTCGACAGTTATACGCAGTATTTT. It yields the protein CASSQLDSYTQYF.

The chain employs TRBV19 and TRBJ2-2; the D gene is possibly TRBD1 (6 bases). The CDR3 is 14 amino acids. CDR1 and CDR2 from the germline V gene are LNHDA and SQIVND (reference sequence). With 3 bases removed from V and 5 bases from J, the gap between germline ends came to 10 bases. The DNA for the CDR3 is TGTGCCAGTAGTATTCCCCAGGGGACCGGGGAGCTGTTTTTT. Protein sequence: CASSIPQGTGELFF. The whole variable domain, remainder taken from reference TRBV19 and TRBJ2-2, is DGGITQSPKYLFRKEGQNVTLSCEQNLNHDAMYWYRQDPGQGLRLIYYSQIVNDFQKGDIAEGYSVSREKKESFPLTVTSAQKNPTAFYLCASSIPQGTGELFFGEGSRLTVL.

The V and J genes are TRBV19 and TRBJ2-1, with TRBD1 matching over 7 bases. Germline lookup yields CDR1 LNHDA and CDR2 SQIVND (reference sequence). V shed 5 bases, J shed 9 bases, and the junction held 7 bases outside the gene matches. CDR3 length equals 13 residues. The CDR3 here is CASSVRQGGEQFF. DNA for the CDR3: TGTGCCAGTAGTGTCCGACAGGGCGGTGAGCAGTTCTTC.

The chain has TRBV18 and TRBJ2-1; 8 bases map to TRBD1. CDR3 length equals 15 residues. Looked up from germline, CDR1 is KGHSH and CDR2 is LQKENI. The trim removed 4 bases at V and 4 bases at J, leaving 6 bases unmatched. CDR3 in DNA: TGTGCCAGCTCACAAGGGACAGGCCTGTACAATGAGCAGTTCTTC. Translated, it gives CASSQGTGLYNEQFF. Full variable domain (rest looked up from reference TRBV18 and TRBJ2-1): NAGVMQNPRHLVRRRGQEARLRCSPMKGHSHVYWYRQLPEEGLKFMVYLQKENIIDESGMPKERFSAEFPKEGPSILRIQQVVRGDSAAYFCASSQGTGLYNEQFFGPGTRLTVL.

This clone has more than one count but fewer than ten. The chain joins TRBV6-6 to TRBJ2-7; D not resolved. The CDR3 contains 12 residues. Germline CDR1 reads MNHNY; CDR2 reads SVGAGI (reference sequence). The V gene lost 2 bases and the J gene lost 3 bases, with 5 bases spanning the gap. The CDR3 nucleotides are TGTGCCAGCAGTTACACGAGCTACGAGCAGTACTTC. This gives the protein CASSYTSYEQYF.

The CDR3 DNA is TGTGCCAGCAGTTTCCCCCCAGTGCGGGGATACAATGAGCAGTTCTTC. Amino acid sequence: CASSFPPVRGYNEQFF. The chain links TRBV27 to TRBJ2-1, with a weak D call TRBD2 (6 bases). Trimming took 3 bases from V and 4 from J, leaving 16 bases between them. The CDR3 length is 16 residues. CDR1 MNHEY and CDR2 SMNVEV come from the germline V gene (reference sequence).

The count of this clone is one. The V and J genes are TRBV7-5 and TRBJ2-2; the listed D gene, TRBD2, was not tested against the DNA. TRBV7-5 has pseudogene status. This CDR3 is built from 14 residues. Here the CDR3 reads CVRGTSARSGELFF. In nucleotides, the CDR3 is TGTGTCAGGGGGACTAGCGCAAGGTCAGGGGAGCTGTTTTTT.

The rearrangement joins TRBV28 to TRBJ2-5; weak D call: TRBD2 (6 bases). The CDR3 totals 12 residues. The germline V gene encodes CDR1 MDHEN and CDR2 SYDVKM. Between the trimmed V and J ends, which lost 2 bases and 10 bases, there was a span of 11 bases. The CDR3 reads CASSLAVADQYF. The DNA for the CDR3 is TGTGCCAGCAGTTTAGCAGTAGCGGACCAGTACTTC. The full variable domain, in which reference TRBV28 and TRBJ2-5 provide the parts outside the CDR3, is DVKVTQSSRYLVKRTGEKVFLECVQDMDHENMFWYRQDPGLGLRLIYFSYDVKMKEKGDIPEGYSVSREKKERFSLILESASTNQTSMYLCASSLAVADQYFGPGTRLLVL.

The chain is built from TRBV19 and TRBJ2-1, with 11 nucleotides matching TRBD2. Germline CDR1 is LNHDA and CDR2 is SQIVND (reference sequence). The CDR3 is 14 amino acids. After removal of 7 bases from V and 9 bases from J, the junction contained 8 bases not matched to a gene. This CDR3 is CASTTSGSKGEQFF. In DNA form, the CDR3 reads TGTGCCAGTACCACTAGCGGGAGTAAGGGTGAGCAGTTCTTC.

The gene calls are TRBV7-3 and TRBJ2-5; the match to TRBD2 covers 9 bases. Germline values: CDR1 SGHTA, CDR2 FQGTGA. The CDR3 spans 15 residues. V lost 7 bases to trimming and J lost 5 bases; unmatched junction nucleotides: 11. The CDR3, as DNA: TGTGCCAGCACCGAGCGGGGGGCACCCGGGGAGACCCAGTACTTC. It codes for CASTERGAPGETQYF.

The chain couples TRBV13 to TRBJ2-1, with a tentative D call TRBD2 (6 bases). Germline V gene lookup returns CDR1 PRHDT and CDR2 FYEKMQ (reference sequence). The CDR3 length is 14 residues. V was clipped by 1 base and J by 6 bases, with 10 bases between them. The CDR3 sequence: CASSLEGSGNEQFF. The CDR3, as DNA: TGTGCCAGCAGCTTAGAAGGTAGCGGCAATGAGCAGTTCTTC.

The chain uses TRBV11-2 and TRBJ2-1, with 9 bases aligning to TRBD2. Germline V CDR1 and CDR2: SGHAT, FQNNGV. With V trimmed by 4 bases and J by 7 bases, 14 bases remained unmatched. CDR3 size: 17 residues. This CDR3 is CASSSLRAGGPGNEQFF. Here the CDR3 DNA reads TGTGCCAGCAGCTCCCTCCGGGCGGGAGGGCCGGGTAATGAGCAGTTCTTC.

This rearrangement joins TRBV7-2 to TRBJ1-2; TRBD1 agrees at 8 bases. Germline values: CDR1 SGHTA, CDR2 FQGNSA. V lost 4 bases and J lost 4; bases outside the gene matches: 8. The CDR3 has 15 amino acids. The CDR3 coding sequence is TGTGCCAGCAGCTCCGATAGGACAGGGATCTATGGCTACACCTTC. Translation: CASSSDRTGIYGYTF.

This clone came up once. The chain recombines TRBV25-1 with TRBJ2-1, with TRBD1 identical over 7 bases. CDR3 length: 13 residues. Germline V gene data show CDR1 as MGHDK and CDR2 as SYGVNS. The J segment lost 3 bases and the V segment lost 9 bases, leaving 5 bases of the junction unmatched. CDR3 DNA: TGTGCCAGTTCACAGGGGATCTACAATGAGCAGTTCTTC. Its protein product is CASSQGIYNEQFF.

The chain joins TRBV6-4 to TRBJ1-4; D is undetermined. The CDR3 is made up of 15 amino acids. Germline V gene lookup returns CDR1 MRHNA and CDR2 SNTAGT. Trimming left V 3 bases short and J 8 bases short, with 16 bases between. CDR3 region: CASSETVAGREKLFF. The CDR3 nucleotides are TGTGCCAGCAGTGAAACAGTGGCAGGTCGGGAAAAACTGTTTTTT.

V and J are TRBV9 and TRBJ2-2, with TRBD2 identical over 11 bases. J lost 5 bases, V lost 4 bases, and 7 bases had no gene match. The CDR3 totals 16 residues. CDR1 is SGDLS, CDR2 YYNGEE, per germline. CDR3 region: CASSPRTSGRTGELFF. CDR3 in DNA: TGTGCCAGCAGCCCACGCACTAGCGGGAGAACCGGGGAGCTGTTTTTT.

This clone was picked up one time. The chain couples TRBV6-1 to TRBJ1-4; D gene unclear. With 8 bases removed from V and 4 bases from J, the gap between germline ends came to 14 bases. The V gene's germline CDR1 is MNHNS and CDR2 SASEGT. The CDR3 has 14 amino acids. CDR3: CASGRRSLNEKLFF. In DNA, the CDR3 is TGTGCCAGCGGTAGACGGAGCCTTAATGAAAAACTGTTTTTT.

The chain couples TRBV6-6 to TRBJ1-2, with 9 bases aligning to TRBD1. This CDR3 comprises 14 residues. Germline V lookup: CDR1 MNHNY, CDR2 SVGAGI (reference sequence). The V gene end was trimmed by 4 bases and the J gene end by 4 bases; junction bases not matched to a gene: 4. The CDR3 nucleotides read TGTGCCAGCAGTTGGACAGGGGAAGGCTATGGCTACACCTTC. Protein sequence: CASSWTGEGYGYTF.

This clone was seen just once. The chain uses TRBV7-2 and TRBJ2-3, with 8 positions matching TRBD1. CDR1 is SGHTA, CDR2 FQGNSA, per germline. V shed 5 bases and J 3 bases; nucleotides not matched to a gene: 13. The CDR3 is made up of 17 amino acids. The CDR3 nucleotides read TGTGCCAGCAGCCGCCCCGGGACAGGTGGTTGGACAGATACGCAGTATTTT. Residues: CASSRPGTGGWTDTQYF.

This chain uses TRBV2 with TRBJ1-3; the match to TRBD1 covers 8 bases. The V gene end was trimmed by 2 bases and the J gene end by 5 bases; junction bases not matched to a gene: 2. CDR3 length: 14 amino acids. Germline V gene sequence: CDR1 SNHLY, CDR2 FYNNEI. The CDR3 is CASSERTGRNTIYF. The CDR3 coding sequence is TGTGCCAGCAGTGAAAGGACAGGGAGAAACACCATATATTTT.

The J gene is TRBJ2-7, the V gene TRBV7-6; tentative D call: TRBD1 (6 bases). This CDR3 region has 15 residues. Germline assignment: CDR1 SGHVS and CDR2 FNYEAQ. V lost 5 bases to trimming and J lost 3 bases, with 17 bases between them. The CDR3 loop is CASSGSRQAYYEQYF. The CDR3 DNA is TGTGCCAGCAGCGGGTCTCGACAGGCGTACTACGAGCAGTACTTC. Complete variable domain (other parts from reference TRBV7-6 and TRBJ2-7): GAGVSQSPRYKVTKRGQDVALRCDPISGHVSLYWYRQALGQGPEFLTYFNYEAQQDKSGLPNDRFSAERPEGSISTLTIQRTEQRDSAMYRCASSGSRQAYYEQYFGPGTRLTVT.

This sequence joins TRBV5-4 and TRBJ2-2; D perhaps matches TRBD2 (5 bases). This CDR3 has 15 residues. The germline CDR1 and CDR2 sequences are SGHNT and YYREEE (reference sequence). V was pared by 0 bases and J by 4 bases, with 10 bases between. The CDR3 protein is CASSLDPSSTGELFF. CDR3 sequence (DNA): TGTGCCAGCAGCTTGGACCCTAGCAGCACCGGGGAGCTGTTTTTT.

The V call is TRBV11-1, the J call TRBJ2-1; 10 bases agree with TRBD2. Losses at the gene ends were 5 bases for V and 7 bases for J; bases not matched to a gene: 20. CDR1 is SGHAT, CDR2 FQDESV, per germline (reference sequence). The CDR3 loop spans 19 amino acids. The CDR3 DNA sequence: TGTGCCAGCAGCCCACCTTTATTGAGCGGGAGGGTGATTCGGAATGAGCAGTTCTTC. Protein sequence: CASSPPLLSGRVIRNEQFF.

The rearrangement joins TRBV2 to TRBJ2-3; 7 nucleotides align to TRBD2. The CDR3 extends over 15 amino acids. V dropped 6 bases and J dropped 3; count of bases not matched to a gene: 9. CDR1 and CDR2 from the germline V gene are SNHLY and FYNNEI. The CDR3 protein is CASRRLALKTDTQYF. CDR3 nucleotide sequence: TGTGCCAGCAGGAGACTAGCTCTTAAAACAGATACGCAGTATTTT.

V is TRBV4-1 and J is TRBJ2-7, with 7 positions matching TRBD1. The V gene end was trimmed by 5 bases and the J gene end by 4 bases; junction bases not matched to a gene: 11. CDR3 length: 15 amino acids. Germline-derived CDR1 and CDR2 are MGHRA and YSYEKL. In nucleotides, the CDR3 is TGCGCCAGCAGCTTAAGACAGGGTGCAGGATACGAGCAGTACTTC. Translating gives CASSLRQGAGYEQYF.